This TCR beta chain was sequenced during a study of vaccination effects on CD4 cells after COVID-19. Study summary: Every well housed two million PBMC, which grew in culture alongside 10 IU/ml IL-2 and 10 ug/ml peptides.

Of note for this clone: Its antigen is unknown.

At the end of 10 days of culture, CD4+ T cells were isolated. On days 3 and 7, fresh IL-2 medium replaced half the medium. Germline assignment: CDR1 LGHDT and CDR2 YNNKEL (reference sequence). The CDR3 contains 14 residues. Trimming removed 10 bases from V and 7 bases from J; junction bases left unmatched: 8. Here immunoSEQ multiplex PCR was the method, and the copy in TCRdb shows in-frame clones only, minus some. Of under 40,000 clones listed, 82% are singletons. Study-level findings and limits: There was only 1 of 255 vaccine-induced clones in healthy vaccinees that cross-reacted with common cold coronaviruses. Clones arising from infection and from vaccination showed marked clonal contraction late after vaccination.

The sample in question was CD4+ T cells from PBMCs cultured without peptide, obtained before COVID-19 vaccination. This chain joins TRBV3-1 (or the pseudogene TRBV3-2) and TRBJ2-1, with 12 positions matching TRBD2. This TCR was recovered from a human donor who received a COVID-19 vaccine. The DNA of the CDR3 is TGTGCCACACGGACTAGCGGGGCAGCTAATGAGCAGTTCTTC. This translates into CATRTSGAANEQFF.